The next 10 T cell receptor beta chains were all read from a single sample in a study of cytomegalovirus exposure and HLA in healthy donors. Generated by immunoSEQ multiplex PCR, the TCRdb table keeps only in-frame clones and is missing some. The table includes about 220,000 clones, around nine tenths detected once. The specimen was PBMCs. The receptors were gathered from a woman under 30 in good health and CMV-seronegative.

The genes are TRBV2 and TRBJ2-2; perhaps TRBD2 as D (5 bases). The CDR3 loop spans 15 amino acids. The germline V gene has CDR1 SNHLY and CDR2 FYNNEI. V shed 6 bases and J shed 1 base, with 12 bases lying between them. The CDR3 DNA is TGTGCCAGCAGGTACGGACTGCTGAACACCGGGGAGCTGTTTTTT. It codes for CASRYGLLNTGELFF.

The chain joins TRBV7-6 to TRBJ2-7; 12 positions agree with TRBD2. The CDR3 totals 18 residues. Unmatched junction bases numbered 11, after V lost 1 base and J lost 4 bases. The germline CDR1 and CDR2 sequences are SGHVS and FNYEAQ. CDR3 nucleotides: TGTGCCAGCAGCTTAGAATCTAGGCTAGCGGGAGGGCCGTACGAGCAGTACTTC. Translated: CASSLESRLAGGPYEQYF.

The chain links TRBV5-1 to TRBJ2-3; 9 bases are a match to TRBD1. CDR1 and CDR2 (germline): SGHRS, YFSETQ. V shed 4 bases and J 5 bases; nucleotides not matched to a gene: 8. This CDR3 spans 15 amino acids. The CDR3 is CASSPGQGSVDTQYF. The CDR3, as DNA: TGCGCCAGCAGCCCTGGACAGGGGAGTGTAGATACGCAGTATTTT.

V gene TRBV28 combines with J gene TRBJ1-6; no definite D call. The germline V gene has CDR1 MDHEN and CDR2 SYDVKM. Trimming removed 7 bases from V and 6 bases from J, with 16 bases in between. This CDR3 spans 15 amino acids. DNA of the CDR3: TGTGCCAGCACGGCGGTGGGCGGGGTTAATTCACCCCTCCACTTT. This gives the protein CASTAVGGVNSPLHF.

The J gene is TRBJ2-7, the V gene TRBV6-1; D is possibly TRBD1 (6 bases). V was pared by 5 bases and J by 0 bases, with 11 bases between. The CDR3 is made up of 14 amino acids. Germline lookup yields CDR1 MNHNS and CDR2 SASEGT. The CDR3 sequence: CASSPQGSSYEQYF. Written as DNA, the CDR3 is TGTGCCAGCAGTCCGCAGGGGAGCTCCTACGAGCAGTACTTC.

CDR3 coding DNA: TGTGCCAGCAGTCAGCTAGCGGGAGAATCAGATACGCAGTATTTT. It is translated as CASSQLAGESDTQYF. This chain uses TRBV2 with TRBJ2-3; 10 nucleotides match TRBD2. Trimming at V came to 5 bases and at J to 4 bases, leaving 6 bases not matched to a gene. Germline-derived CDR1 and CDR2 are SNHLY and FYNNEI. CDR3 length equals 15 residues.

V gene TRBV4-1 combines with J gene TRBJ1-2; the match to TRBD1 covers 11 bases. CDR1 is MGHRA, CDR2 YSYEKL, per germline. V was pared by 4 bases and J by 8 bases, with 15 bases of the junction left unmatched. There are 17 residues in the CDR3. CDR3 DNA: TGCGCCAGCAGCCCCTCGCTCGGGACAGGGGGGAGTAGGGGCTACACCTTC. Residues: CASSPSLGTGGSRGYTF.

The chain recombines TRBV28 with TRBJ2-3; 7 bases are a match to TRBD1. Trimming cost V 5 bases and J 4 bases; bases outside gene matches: 6. The CDR3 has 14 residues. CDR1 MDHEN and CDR2 SYDVKM come from the germline V gene. This CDR3 reads CASSLGQRADTQYF. In nucleotides, the CDR3 is TGTGCCAGCAGTCTGGGACAGAGAGCAGATACGCAGTATTTT.

This clone appeared once. The chain is built from TRBV5-1 and TRBJ2-2, with TRBD2 identical over 12 bases. V gave up 6 bases and J gave up 2 bases; unmatched junction bases: 8. This CDR3 is 17 amino acids long. Looked up from germline, CDR1 is SGHRS and CDR2 is YFSETQ. CDR3 DNA: TGCGCCAGCATTGGCGGACTAGCGGGAACTAACACCGGGGAGCTGTTTTTT. This codes for CASIGGLAGTNTGELFF.

This chain links TRBV6-5 with TRBJ1-4, with D hard to call. V was trimmed by 8 bases and J by 0 bases, leaving 13 bases between them. The CDR3 contains 15 residues. Germline values: CDR1 MNHEY, CDR2 SVGAGI. The CDR3 coding sequence is TGTGCCAGCCCTTACGGGTTAGCAACTAATGAAAAACTGTTTTTT. Translated: CASPYGLATNEKLFF.